This TCR beta chain was retrieved from a study of shared clonotypes between healthy human individuals. For every subset, genomic DNA was evenly distributed across several immunoSEQ plates. TCRdb's copy holds only in-frame clones and misses some; the assay was immunoSEQ multiplex PCR. This repertoire shows about 2 million clones, 85% to 95% found once; its top ten account for approximately 0.13%. This CDR3 has 13 amino acids. Germline V lookup: CDR1 MNHNY, CDR2 SVGAGI (reference sequence). Between the trimmed V and J ends, which lost 5 bases and 3 bases, there was a span of 11 bases. Sequencing was done on a sample of naive CD4+ T cells sorted from blood. Subset here: CD45RA+ positively selected. The chain uses TRBV6-6 and TRBJ2-7; a weak D match, TRBD2 (5 bases). This clonotype originated in a young man in good health. CDR3 bases: TGTGCCAGCAGTACCGAACGGGACTACGAGCAGTACTTC. Protein sequence: CASSTERDYEQYF.